This record concerns one T cell receptor beta chain sequence. The antigen is undetermined. 13 Jbeta primers and 60 Vbeta primers were used for the PCR. TCRdb keeps only in-frame clones here, not all; method: immunoSEQ multiplex PCR. The data show around 200,000 clones, 75% to 85% seen once. This entry belongs to a study of cytomegalovirus exposure and HLA in healthy donors. Study-level points and caveats: Available immune exposure information was restricted to CMV serostatus only.

V gave up 3 bases and J gave up 2 bases, with 10 bases separating them. The germline V gene encodes CDR1 SGDLS and CDR2 YYNGEE. The length of the CDR3 is 14 residues. Sequencing was carried out using PBMCs. The chain joins TRBV9 to TRBJ2-3; D might be TRBD1 (5 bases). The source is a boy younger than 18 in good health and CMV-seronegative. In DNA form, the CDR3 reads TGTGCCAGCAGCGCTAGACAGAACACAGATACGCAGTATTTT. Translating it yields CASSARQNTDTQYF.